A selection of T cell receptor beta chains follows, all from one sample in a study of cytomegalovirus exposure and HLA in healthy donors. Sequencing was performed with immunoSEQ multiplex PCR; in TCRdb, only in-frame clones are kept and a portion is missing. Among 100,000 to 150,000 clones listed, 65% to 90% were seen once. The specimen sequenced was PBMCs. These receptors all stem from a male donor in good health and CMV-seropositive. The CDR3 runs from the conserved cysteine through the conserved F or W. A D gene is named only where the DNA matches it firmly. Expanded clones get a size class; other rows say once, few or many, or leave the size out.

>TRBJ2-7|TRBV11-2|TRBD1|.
TGTGCCAGCAGCTACGACAGGGTAAACGAGCAGTACTTC
CASSYDRVNEQYF
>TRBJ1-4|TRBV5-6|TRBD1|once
TGTGCCAGCAGCCGAGACCGGGACAGACTTAATGAAAAACTGTTTTTT
CASSRDRDRLNEKLFF
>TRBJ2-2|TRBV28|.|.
TGTGCCAGCAGTTTAGGTACCCCGGGACAGAACACCGGGGAGCTGTTTTTT
CASSLGTPGQNTGELFF
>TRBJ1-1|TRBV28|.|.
TGTGCCAGCATGGGGGACACCAACACTGAAGCTTTCTTT
CASMGDTNTEAFF
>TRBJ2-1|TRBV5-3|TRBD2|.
TGTGCCAGAAGCTTGGCCACTAGCGGGAGAGGGGTTGAGCAGTTCTTC
CARSLATSGRGVEQFF
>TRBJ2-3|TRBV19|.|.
TGTGCCAGTAGTATAGGTCGCAGGGTGTCAGATACGCAGTATTTT
CASSIGRRVSDTQYF
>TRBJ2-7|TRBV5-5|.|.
TGTGCCAGCAGGGTAGCAGGGGACTCCTACGAGCAGTACTTC
CASRVAGDSYEQYF
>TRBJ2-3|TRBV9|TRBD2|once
TGTGCCAGCAGCCTCTCCAGCGGGATCACAGATACGCAGTATTTT
CASSLSSGITDTQYF
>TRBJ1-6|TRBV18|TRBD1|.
TGTGCCAGCTCACCAGGGGGACAGGGAAAGGTACCCCTCCACTTT
CASSPGGQGKVPLHF
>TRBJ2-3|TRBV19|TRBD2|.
TGTGCCAGTAGTATAGATCAGAGCGGGAGAGCGCCAGATACGCAGTATTTT
CASSIDQSGRAPDTQYF
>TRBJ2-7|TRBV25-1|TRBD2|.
TGTGCCAGCAGTGAATTTGGGGGGGGACCTCCGGGGTCCTACGAGCAGTACTTC
CASSEFGGGPPGSYEQYF
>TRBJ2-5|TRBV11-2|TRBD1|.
TGTGCCAGCAGCCCTTCGGTGGGACAGGGAGAGACCCAGTACTTC
CASSPSVGQGETQYF
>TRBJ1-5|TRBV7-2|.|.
TGTGCCAGCAGCCTCAGGGCTCAAAGCAATCAGCCCCAGCATTTT
CASSLRAQSNQPQHF
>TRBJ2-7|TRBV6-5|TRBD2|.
TGTGCCATCCGGACTAGCGCCACACCCTCCTACGAGCAGTACTTC
CAIRTSATPSYEQYF
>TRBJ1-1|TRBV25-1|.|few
TGTGCCAGCAGTCCTAGGACTGCAAATATGAACACTGAAGCTTTCTTT
CASSPRTANMNTEAFF
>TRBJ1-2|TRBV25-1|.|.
TGTGCCAGCAGTGACCCCGATCATCTAGGCTACACCTTC
CASSDPDHLGYTF
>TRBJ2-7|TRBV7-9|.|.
TGTGCCAGCAGCTTAGCGCAGGACGAGCAGTACTTC
CASSLAQDEQYF
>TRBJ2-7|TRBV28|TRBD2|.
TGTGCCAGCAGTTTATTTGTCATACCCCGTTATAGCGGGAGGACCTACGAGCAGTACTTC
CASSLFVIPRYSGRTYEQYF
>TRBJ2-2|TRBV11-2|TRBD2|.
TGTGCCAGCAGCTTAGGGACTAGCTCCGGGGAGCTGTTTTTT
CASSLGTSSGELFF
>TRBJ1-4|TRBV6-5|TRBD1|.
TGTGCCAGCAGACACAGGGGCCCAGGGGAAAAACTGTTTTTT
CASRHRGPGEKLFF
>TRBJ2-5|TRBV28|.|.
TGTGCCAGCAGCCCTGGGAGCGCCCAAGAGACCCAGTACTTC
CASSPGSAQETQYF
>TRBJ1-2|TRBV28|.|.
TGTGCCAGCAGTTTGGGGCGGGGTGTCTATGGCTACACCTTC
CASSLGRGVYGYTF
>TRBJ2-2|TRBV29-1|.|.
TGCAGCGTGTACGGGGACACCGGGGAGCTGTTTTTT
CSVYGDTGELFF
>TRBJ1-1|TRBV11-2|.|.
TGTGCCAGCAGCTTAGAAGGGGGCACTGAAGCTTTCTTT
CASSLEGGTEAFF
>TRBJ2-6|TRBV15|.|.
TGTGCCACCCGAGCTTCTGGGGCCAACGGCCTGACTTTC
CATRASGANGLTF